This TCR beta chain was documented in a study of a mutant IDH1 vaccine in newly diagnosed glioma. Overall study: Earlier therapy was either radiotherapy, temozolomide, or both, and most got both.

Profiled with immunoSEQ multiplex PCR; TCRdb holds only in-frame clones, not every one. The sample has tens of thousands of clones; 81% are singletons. About this clone itself: Its cognate antigen is unknown.

The CDR3 has 14 amino acids. CDR1 and CDR2 (germline): SGHRS, YFSETQ. V lost 0 bases and J lost 4, with 8 bases in between. Time point of the sample: week 47, end of study. A single vaccine dose contained 300 ug of mutant IDH1 20-mer peptide, and topical imiquimod was used with it. All eight of the vaccinations patients received fell in weeks 1, 3, 5, 7, 11, 15, 19 and 23. The sample consisted of PBMCs, taken from a glioma patient whose treatment included an IDH1 peptide vaccine. The source is a man aged 35 to 55 with glioma. The chain couples TRBV5-1 to TRBJ2-1, with D unclear. In DNA form, the CDR3 reads TGCGCCAGCAGCTTGGCCGGCCAATACAATGAGCAGTTCTTC. As protein: CASSLAGQYNEQFF.